These T cell receptor beta chains were read from a single sample in a study of cytomegalovirus exposure and HLA in healthy donors. Using immunoSEQ multiplex PCR, the repertoire was profiled, and TCRdb retains in-frame clones only, with some absent. The sample records 100,000 to 150,000 clones, approximately 92% being singletons. The sample consisted of PBMCs. These receptors were obtained from a woman aged 18-30 years in good health and CMV-seronegative. CDR3s include the opening cysteine and the closing phenylalanine or tryptophan.

CDR3 protein	V gene
CASSQDFAKRTQYF	TRBV14
CASSPATGRGGNTIYF	TRBV9
CASSFGVGTQYF	TRBV7-3
CSAHGTANYGYTF	TRBV29-1
CASSFRLPSGGATDTQYF	TRBV5-1
CASGPGTSVTDTQYF	TRBV12-5
CAISGISGGITDTQYF	TRBV10-3
CAITGQLSGNTIYF	TRBV10-3
CASSLFGLAGSRETQYF	TRBV5-5
CASSARGQGVHEQYF	TRBV9
CASSLARNFGGRTEAFF	TRBV5-1
CASSLFLSGESDTQYF	TRBV5-1
CASSPQGLTTGELFF	TRBV13
CASKDRANYGYTF	TRBV2
CASSVGRGGSTGELFF	TRBV9
CASSEDRTNYGYTF	TRBV2
CASSRQDRGRGETQYF	TRBV5-1
CASSFSGYEQYF	TRBV5-8
CASSFGTGSFYGYTF	TRBV7-9
CASSFETTTSTQYF	TRBV11-2
CASSDEAGAYNEQFF	TRBV6-4
CASSVGWGGTFEQYF	TRBV9
CASSAPGSGVYGYTF	TRBV6-1
CASSLPGNRGGGYTF	TRBV6-1
CASRLFLAKNIQYF	TRBV10-1
CASSWADTTGTNGYTF	TRBV5-6
CSSRGIEGETQYF	TRBV2
CASSVNRGTGSTYEQYF	TRBV9
CASSSLSGRQETQYF	TRBV5-4
CASRSRGSRTDTQYF	TRBV12-2
CASSPRLQRGTYEQYF	TRBV9
CASSPQVAGDTGELFF	TRBV4-1
CASNAGQKAFF	TRBV6-5
CASSLTGRNSPLHF	TRBV5-1
CASSVGRLSYEQYF	TRBV2
CARREAYEQYF	TRBV2
CASSEDAGTGKDTQYF	TRBV7-6
CASSPGALGQGNSYEQYF	TRBV18
CASSYHNTEAFF	TRBV6-6